These T cell receptor beta chains were read from a single sample in a study. TCRdb ran MiXCR on the 5' RACE reads and lists one entry per CDR3 protein. Of about 50,000 distinct CDR3 sequences listed, roughly 30% are singletons. The sequenced material came from naive CD4+ T cells sorted from blood. All receptors derive from a female donor with breast cancer. CDR3s include the opening cysteine and the closing phenylalanine or tryptophan. The order of the fields is V gene, J gene, CDR3 protein.

TRBV7-6	TRBJ1-1	CAGSYRQGLGTEAFF
TRBV6-1	TRBJ1-5	CASSVVPGSGQPQHF
TRBV6-2/TRBV6-3	TRBJ1-1	CASSRRDQGYENTEAFF
TRBV12-3/TRBV12-4	TRBJ2-2	CASTPPRLRGGELFF
TRBV3-1	TRBJ1-1	CASSGPRTPGTEAFF
TRBV12-3/TRBV12-4	TRBJ1-3	CASSFTGASGNTIYF
TRBV6-5	TRBJ1-2	CASSYLGTFYGYTF
TRBV20-1	TRBJ2-7	CSALRDRGYEQYF
TRBV24-1	TRBJ1-3	CATSDGSTGFDGNTIYF
TRBV5-1	TRBJ1-2	CASSYRTGGERNYGYTF
TRBV18	TRBJ2-7	CASSPRPGTTDYEQYF
TRBV9	TRBJ1-6	CASSPGAPPLHF
TRBV20-1	TRBJ2-1	CSARSGGENNEQFF
TRBV12-3/TRBV12-4	TRBJ1-1	CASSLGGGGDTEAFF
TRBV7-2	TRBJ2-5	CASSFWGRETQYF
TRBV11-2	TRBJ2-7	CASSPSGAATGYEQYF
TRBV27	TRBJ2-4	CASSSGQTSLAKNIQYF
TRBV29-1	TRBJ1-2	CSVEGPGWGYTF
TRBV9	TRBJ2-1	CASSSPGLARSEQFF
TRBV12-3/TRBV12-4	TRBJ2-2	CASSLSRSYTGELFF
TRBV20-1	TRBJ2-7	CSAETGAEKLSSYEQYF
TRBV6-1	TRBJ2-1	CASSTPGQGNEQFF
TRBV5-1	TRBJ2-7	CASSDSYGQYF
TRBV6-6	TRBJ1-1	CASSTQTVMNTEAFF
TRBV7-9	TRBJ1-2	CASSLAGPSNYGYTF
TRBV20-1	TRBJ2-7	CSAIAGVEQYF
TRBV3-1	TRBJ2-7	CASSQFLGGEQYF
TRBV29-1	TRBJ2-7	CSVEEGQTYEQYF
TRBV5-1	TRBJ2-1	CASSEGTSGYNEQFF
TRBV5-1	TRBJ2-5	CASSPGTDRQETQYF
TRBV29-1	TRBJ1-2	CSLGLQGSGYTF
TRBV18	TRBJ2-2	CASSPRTSENTGELFF